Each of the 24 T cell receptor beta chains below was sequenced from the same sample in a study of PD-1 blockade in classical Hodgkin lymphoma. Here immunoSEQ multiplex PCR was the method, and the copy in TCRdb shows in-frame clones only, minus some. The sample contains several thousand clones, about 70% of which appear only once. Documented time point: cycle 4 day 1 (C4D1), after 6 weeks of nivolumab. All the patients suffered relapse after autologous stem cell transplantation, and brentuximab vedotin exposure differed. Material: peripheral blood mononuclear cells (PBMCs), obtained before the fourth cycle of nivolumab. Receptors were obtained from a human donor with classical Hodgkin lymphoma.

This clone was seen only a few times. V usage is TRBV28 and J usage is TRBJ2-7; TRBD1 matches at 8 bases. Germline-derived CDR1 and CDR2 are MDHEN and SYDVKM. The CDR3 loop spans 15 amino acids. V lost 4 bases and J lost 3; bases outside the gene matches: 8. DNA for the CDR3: TGTGCCAGCAGTTATTGGACAGGGCAGAGCTACGAGCAGTACTTC. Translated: CASSYWTGQSYEQYF.

The CDR3, as DNA: TGTGCCAGCTCACCTACGACGGGACAGGGGGCTTCACCCCTCCACTTT. It is translated as CASSPTTGQGASPLHF. This chain joins TRBV18 and TRBJ1-6; 12 nucleotides align to TRBD1. The CDR3 is 16 residues long. Germline V CDR1 and CDR2: KGHSH, LQKENI. J was trimmed by 9 bases and V by 3 bases; bases with no gene match: 6.

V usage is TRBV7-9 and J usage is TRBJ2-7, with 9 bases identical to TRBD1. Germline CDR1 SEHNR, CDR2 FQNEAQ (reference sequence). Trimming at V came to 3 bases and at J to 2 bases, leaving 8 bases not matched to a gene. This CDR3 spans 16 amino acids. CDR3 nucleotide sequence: TGTGCCAGCAGCTTGGGGGGAAGGGACAGGGCCTACGAGCAGTACTTC. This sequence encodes CASSLGGRDRAYEQYF.

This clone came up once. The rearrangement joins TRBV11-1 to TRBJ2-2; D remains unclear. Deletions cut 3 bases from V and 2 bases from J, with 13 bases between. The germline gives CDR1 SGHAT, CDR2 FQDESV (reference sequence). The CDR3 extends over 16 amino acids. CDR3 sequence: CASSFAAQLNTGELFF. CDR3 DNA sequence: TGTGCCAGCAGCTTTGCAGCACAGCTCAACACCGGGGAGCTGTTTTTT.

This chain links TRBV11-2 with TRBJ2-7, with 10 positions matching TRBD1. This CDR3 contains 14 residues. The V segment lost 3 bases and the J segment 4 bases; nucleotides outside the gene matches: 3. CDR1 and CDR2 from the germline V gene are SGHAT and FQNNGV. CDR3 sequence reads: CASSLLGQGYEQYF. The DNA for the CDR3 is TGTGCCAGCAGCTTGCTGGGACAGGGGTACGAGCAGTACTTC.

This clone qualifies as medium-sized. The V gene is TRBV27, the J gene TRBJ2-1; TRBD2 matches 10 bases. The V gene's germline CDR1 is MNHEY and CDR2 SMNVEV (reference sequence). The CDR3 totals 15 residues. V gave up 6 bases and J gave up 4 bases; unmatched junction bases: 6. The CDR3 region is CASRTGTSAYNEQFF. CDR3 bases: TGTGCCAGCAGGACCGGGACTAGCGCGTACAATGAGCAGTTCTTC.

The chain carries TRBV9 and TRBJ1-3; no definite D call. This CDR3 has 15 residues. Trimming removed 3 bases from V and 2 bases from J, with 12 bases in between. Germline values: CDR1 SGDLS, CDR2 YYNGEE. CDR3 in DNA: TGTGCCAGCAGCGATTACACTGAAACTGGAAACACCATATATTTT. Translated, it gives CASSDYTETGNTIYF.

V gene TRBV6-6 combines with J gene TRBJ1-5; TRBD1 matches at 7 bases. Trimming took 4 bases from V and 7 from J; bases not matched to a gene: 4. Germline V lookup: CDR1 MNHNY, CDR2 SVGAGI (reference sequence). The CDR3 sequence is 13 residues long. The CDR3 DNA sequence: TGTGCCAGCAGTTTCATACAGGGGCAGCCCCAGCATTTT. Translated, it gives CASSFIQGQPQHF.

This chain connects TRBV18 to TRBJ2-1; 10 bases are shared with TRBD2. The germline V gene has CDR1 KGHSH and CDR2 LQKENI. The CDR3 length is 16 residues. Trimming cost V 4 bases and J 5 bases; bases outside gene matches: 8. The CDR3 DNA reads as TGTGCCAGCTCACGTCTTAGCGGGAGGAGGGACAATGAGCAGTTCTTC. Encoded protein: CASSRLSGRRDNEQFF. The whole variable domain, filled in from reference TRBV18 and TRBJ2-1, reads NAGVMQNPRHLVRRRGQEARLRCSPMKGHSHVYWYRQLPEEGLKFMVYLQKENIIDESGMPKERFSAEFPKEGPSILRIQQVVRGDSAAYFCASSRLSGRRDNEQFFGPGTRLTVL.

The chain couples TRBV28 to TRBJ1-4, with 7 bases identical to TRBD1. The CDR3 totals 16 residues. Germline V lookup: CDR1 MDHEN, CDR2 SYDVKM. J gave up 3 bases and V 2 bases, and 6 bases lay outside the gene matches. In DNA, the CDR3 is TGTGCCAGCAGTTTAGAAGGGGGCAGCGCTAATGAAAAACTGTTTTTT. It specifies CASSLEGGSANEKLFF.

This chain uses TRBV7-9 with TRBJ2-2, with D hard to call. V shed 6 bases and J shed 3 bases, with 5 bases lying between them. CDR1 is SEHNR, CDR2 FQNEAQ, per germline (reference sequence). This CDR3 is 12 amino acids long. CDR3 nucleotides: TGTGCCAGCAGTTTATACACCGGGGAGCTGTTTTTT. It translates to CASSLYTGELFF.

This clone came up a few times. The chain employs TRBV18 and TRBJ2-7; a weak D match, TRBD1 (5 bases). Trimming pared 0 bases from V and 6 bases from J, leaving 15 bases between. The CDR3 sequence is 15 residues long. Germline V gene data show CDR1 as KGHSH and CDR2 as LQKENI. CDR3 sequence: CASSPPSAKGREQYF. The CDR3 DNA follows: TGTGCCAGCTCACCACCGAGTGCGAAGGGGCGCGAGCAGTACTTC.

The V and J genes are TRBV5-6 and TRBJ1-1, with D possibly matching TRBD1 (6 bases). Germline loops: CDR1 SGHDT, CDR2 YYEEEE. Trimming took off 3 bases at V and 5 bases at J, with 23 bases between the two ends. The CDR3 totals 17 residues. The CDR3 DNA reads TGTGCCAGCAGCTCGACCGCCTCTGGGGGCGCGATGACTGAAGCTTTCTTT. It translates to CASSSTASGGAMTEAFF.

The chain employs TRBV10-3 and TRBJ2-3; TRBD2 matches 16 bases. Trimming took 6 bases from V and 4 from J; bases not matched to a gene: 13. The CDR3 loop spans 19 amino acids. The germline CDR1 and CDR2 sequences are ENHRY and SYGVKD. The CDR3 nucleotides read TGTGCCATCAGGAAGGGACTAGCGGGAGGGGGGAGAGGGGCAGATACGCAGTATTTT. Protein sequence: CAIRKGLAGGGRGADTQYF.

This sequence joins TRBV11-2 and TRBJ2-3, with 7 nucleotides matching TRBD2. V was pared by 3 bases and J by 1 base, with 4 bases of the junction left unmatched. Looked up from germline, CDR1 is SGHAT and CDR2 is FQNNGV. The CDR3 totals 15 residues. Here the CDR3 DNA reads TGTGCCAGCAGCTTCTCTACTAGCGGCACAGATACGCAGTATTTT. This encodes CASSFSTSGTDTQYF.

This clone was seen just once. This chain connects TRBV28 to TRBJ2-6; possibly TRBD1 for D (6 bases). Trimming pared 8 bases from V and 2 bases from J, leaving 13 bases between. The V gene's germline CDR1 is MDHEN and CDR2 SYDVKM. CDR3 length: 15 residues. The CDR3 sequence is CASSRTGPGANVLTF. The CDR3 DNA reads TGTGCCAGCTCTCGAACAGGGCCTGGGGCCAACGTCCTGACTTTC.

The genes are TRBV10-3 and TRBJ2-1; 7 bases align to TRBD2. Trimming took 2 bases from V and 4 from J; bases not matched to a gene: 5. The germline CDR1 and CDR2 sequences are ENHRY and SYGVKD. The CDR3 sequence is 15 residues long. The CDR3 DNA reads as TGTGCCATCAGTGAGGGGGGGGACGGGTACAATGAGCAGTTCTTC. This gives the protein CAISEGGDGYNEQFF.

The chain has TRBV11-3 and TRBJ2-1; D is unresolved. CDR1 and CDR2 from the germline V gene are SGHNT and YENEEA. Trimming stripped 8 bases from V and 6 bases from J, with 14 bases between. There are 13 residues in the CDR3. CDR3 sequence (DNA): TGTGCCAGCGGCCTAGGCCCCTTCAATGAGCAGTTCTTC. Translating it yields CASGLGPFNEQFF.

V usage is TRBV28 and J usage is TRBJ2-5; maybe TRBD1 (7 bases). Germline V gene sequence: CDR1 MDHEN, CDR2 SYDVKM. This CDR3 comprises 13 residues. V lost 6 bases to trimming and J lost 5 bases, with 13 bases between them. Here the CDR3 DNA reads TGTGCCAGCAGCCCGACAGGGAGGGAGACCCAGTACTTC. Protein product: CASSPTGRETQYF.

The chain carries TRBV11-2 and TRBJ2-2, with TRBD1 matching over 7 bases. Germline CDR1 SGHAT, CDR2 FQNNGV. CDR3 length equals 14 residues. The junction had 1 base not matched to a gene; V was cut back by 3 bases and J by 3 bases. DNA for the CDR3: TGTGCCAGCAGCTTGACAGGGCACACCGGGGAGCTGTTTTTT. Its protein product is CASSLTGHTGELFF.

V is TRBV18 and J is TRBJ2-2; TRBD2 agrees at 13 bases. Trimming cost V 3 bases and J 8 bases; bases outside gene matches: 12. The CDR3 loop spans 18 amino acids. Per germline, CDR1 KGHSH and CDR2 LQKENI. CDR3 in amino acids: CASSPTPGLAGTGGELFF. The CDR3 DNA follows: TGTGCCAGCTCACCGACACCGGGACTAGCGGGAACAGGAGGGGAGCTGTTTTTT. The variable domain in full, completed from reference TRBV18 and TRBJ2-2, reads NAGVMQNPRHLVRRRGQEARLRCSPMKGHSHVYWYRQLPEEGLKFMVYLQKENIIDESGMPKERFSAEFPKEGPSILRIQQVVRGDSAAYFCASSPTPGLAGTGGELFFGEGSRLTVL.

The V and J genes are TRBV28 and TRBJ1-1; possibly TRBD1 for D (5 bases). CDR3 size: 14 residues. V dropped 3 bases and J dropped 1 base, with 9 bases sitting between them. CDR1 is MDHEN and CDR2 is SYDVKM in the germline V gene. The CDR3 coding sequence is TGTGCCAGCAGTTTGGGACTCGAGAACACTGAAGCTTTCTTT. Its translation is CASSLGLENTEAFF.

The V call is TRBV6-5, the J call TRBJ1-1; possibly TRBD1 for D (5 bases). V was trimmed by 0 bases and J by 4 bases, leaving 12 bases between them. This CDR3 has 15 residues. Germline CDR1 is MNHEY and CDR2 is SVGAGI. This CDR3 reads CASSYSRGLGTEAFF. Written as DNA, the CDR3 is TGTGCCAGCAGTTACTCAAGGGGTCTGGGCACTGAAGCTTTCTTT.

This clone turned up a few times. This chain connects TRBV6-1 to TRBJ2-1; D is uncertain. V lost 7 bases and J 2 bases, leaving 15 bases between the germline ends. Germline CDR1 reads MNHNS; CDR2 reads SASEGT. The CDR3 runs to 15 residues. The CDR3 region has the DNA TGTGCCAGCACCACAGACTCAAGAACCTACAATGAGCAGTTCTTC. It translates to CASTTDSRTYNEQFF.